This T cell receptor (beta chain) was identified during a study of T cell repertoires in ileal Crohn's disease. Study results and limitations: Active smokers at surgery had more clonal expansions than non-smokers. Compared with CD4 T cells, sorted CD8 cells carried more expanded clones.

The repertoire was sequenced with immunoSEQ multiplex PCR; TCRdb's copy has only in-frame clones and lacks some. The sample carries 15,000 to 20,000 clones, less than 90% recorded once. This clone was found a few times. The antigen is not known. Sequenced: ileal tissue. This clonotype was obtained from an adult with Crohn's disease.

CDR3: CSVRQGGNSPLHF. The CDR3 bases are TGCAGCGTTCGACAGGGAGGCAATTCACCCCTCCACTTT. V usage is TRBV29-1 and J usage is TRBJ1-6; 7 nucleotides match TRBD1. The germline gives CDR1 SQVTM, CDR2 ANQGSEA. The junction had 5 bases not matched to a gene; V was cut back by 5 bases and J by 7 bases. This CDR3 region has 13 residues.